This T cell receptor beta chain was documented in a study of Graves' ophthalmopathy and Graves' hyperthyroidism. Study information: Peripheral blood was obtained at first diagnosis, ahead of any treatment.

The study amplified TCR beta CDR3 regions using RNA transcripts. First-round RT-PCR employed HTBI primers, with a second-round multiplex PCR after it. A single record per CDR3 protein comes from TCRdb applying MiXCR to the multiplex PCR reads. The sample records roughly 160,000 distinct CDR3 sequences, just under 40% being singletons. This clonotype has at least ten counts. The antigen remains unidentified. Findings of the study overall: In separating ophthalmopathy from stable hyperthyroidism, a 13-signature model achieved 87.88% sensitivity and around 81% specificity. The model predicted progression of ophthalmopathy with a sensitivity of roughly 69%, and its specificity was 72% to 80%. In blood appeared most of the expanded thyroid clonotypes whose frequency exceeded 0.001.

Sequenced input: peripheral blood. This clonotype originated in a man younger than 45 with Graves' ophthalmopathy.

CDR3 sequence (DNA): TGTGCCAGCAGTTTTAAGACAGCTAGCGACTCTGGAAACACCATATATTTT. As protein: CASSFKTASDSGNTIYF. The chain carries TRBV12-3 or TRBV12-4 and TRBJ1-3, with D maybe TRBD1 (5 bases). V was pared by 3 bases and J by 0 bases, with 15 bases between. The CDR3 runs to 17 residues.